The rows below give T cell receptor beta chains drawn from one sample of a study of patients and donors after allogeneic stem cell transplantation. TCRdb called the RT-PCR reads again in MiXCR, with one record for every CDR3 protein. The sample holds approximately 160,000 distinct CDR3 sequences, more than 20% seen once. The sequenced material came from blood, either unsorted or a sorted T cell fraction (not recorded which). These receptors were collected from a human donor who was either an allogeneic HSCT recipient or a stem cell or donor lymphocyte infusion donor (not recorded which). It is not recorded whose cells these are; they may come from a transplant donor. Each CDR3 is given without its conserved first and last residue.

V gene: TRBV6-5; J gene: TRBJ1-4; CDR3 protein: ASSHYQSNNEKLF
V gene: TRBV12-3/TRBV12-4; J gene: TRBJ2-3; CDR3 protein: ASRMGDRGQPLTDTQY
V gene: TRBV5-1; J gene: TRBJ2-2; CDR3 protein: ASSLGLPNTGELF
V gene: TRBV7-9; J gene: TRBJ2-1; CDR3 protein: ASSIRSFIGTAIYNEQF
V gene: TRBV25-1; J gene: TRBJ2-7; CDR3 protein: ASSEYILQKSSYEQY
V gene: TRBV29-1; J gene: TRBJ2-7; CDR3 protein: SVGPQGSYEQY
V gene: TRBV20-1; J gene: TRBJ2-2; CDR3 protein: SAVAGGLTGELF
V gene: TRBV20-1; J gene: TRBJ2-3; CDR3 protein: SARQGAEDTQY
V gene: TRBV12-3/TRBV12-4; J gene: TRBJ2-1; CDR3 protein: ASFSDFFSYNEQF
V gene: TRBV9; J gene: TRBJ2-2; CDR3 protein: ASSVLGQPTGELF
V gene: TRBV4-3; J gene: TRBJ1-1; CDR3 protein: ASSQGRTGGVNTEAF
V gene: TRBV5-1; J gene: TRBJ2-1; CDR3 protein: ASSLGTIYNEQF
V gene: TRBV4-2; J gene: TRBJ2-3; CDR3 protein: ASSQERASGRALHTDTQY
V gene: TRBV5-1; J gene: TRBJ2-7; CDR3 protein: ASSLDILAGGWGYEQY
V gene: TRBV7-2; J gene: TRBJ1-1; CDR3 protein: ASSSPRGTGGRNTEAF
V gene: TRBV5-1; J gene: TRBJ2-3; CDR3 protein: ASSFRLAGYTDTQY
V gene: TRBV5-1; J gene: TRBJ2-5; CDR3 protein: ASSFTGTGETQY
V gene: TRBV9; J gene: TRBJ1-3; CDR3 protein: ASSDHNAGGNTIY